The 21 T cell receptor beta chains below all came from one sample that was sequenced in a study of vaccination and CD4 T cells after COVID-19. An Oncomine TCR Beta short-read assay was used to sequence the DNA from cultured CD4+ T cells. MiXCR was run by TCRdb on the PCR reads, yielding one entry per CDR3 protein. The sample includes about 20,000 distinct CDR3 sequences, about 44% of them seen just once. Treatment specified: approximately 9-day PBMC culture with coronavirus spike peptide pools or control peptides (ViraFEST assay). Their antigen targets remain unknown. The material sequenced was CD4+ T cells from blood, cultured in vitro. These receptor sequences come from a human donor who had recovered from COVID-19.

V gene TRBV20-1 combines with J gene TRBJ2-7; D perhaps matches TRBD2 (6 bases). Trimming left V 3 bases short and J 6 bases short, with 24 bases between. There are 16 residues in the CDR3. The germline CDR1 and CDR2 sequences are DFQATT and SNEGSKA (reference sequence). This CDR3 is CSASKSGASKISEQYF. Here the CDR3 DNA reads TGCAGTGCTAGTAAGTCGGGAGCAAGCAAAATTAGCGAGCAGTACTTC.

The chain carries TRBV11-2 and TRBJ2-5, with TRBD1 as a possible D gene (5 bases). V lost 2 bases to trimming and J lost 5 bases, with 9 bases between them. Germline V gene data show CDR1 as SGHAT and CDR2 as FQNNGV. CDR3 length: 13 residues. CDR3 in DNA: TGTGCCAGCAGCTTACAGGGATGGGAGACCCAGTACTTC. Translating it yields CASSLQGWETQYF.

The chain employs TRBV27 and TRBJ1-4, with 12 bases lining up with TRBD1. The CDR3 covers 17 residues. Germline CDR1 is MNHEY and CDR2 is SMNVEV (reference sequence). V was pared by 2 bases and J by 6 bases, with 7 bases of the junction left unmatched. CDR3 sequence reads: CASSLTGTGGFDEKLFF. In nucleotides, the CDR3 is TGTGCCAGCAGTTTAACCGGGACAGGGGGCTTCGATGAAAAACTGTTTTTT.

This clonotype turned up a few times. J is TRBJ2-5 and V is TRBV7-9, with no clear D. The CDR3 sequence is 16 residues long. Germline V gene data show CDR1 as SEHNR and CDR2 as FQNEAQ (reference sequence). V lost 1 base, J lost 5 bases, and 17 bases lay in between. Here the CDR3 reads CASSLVVFRVGETQYF. The CDR3 nucleotides are TGTGCCAGCAGCTTAGTGGTGTTTAGGGTCGGGGAGACCCAGTACTTC.

The rearrangement links TRBV27 to TRBJ1-4; TRBD1 matches 9 bases. Trimming at V came to 6 bases and at J to 7 bases, leaving 6 bases not matched to a gene. Looked up from germline, CDR1 is MNHEY and CDR2 is SMNVEV (reference sequence). The CDR3 loop spans 14 amino acids. The CDR3, as DNA: TGTGCCAGCAGAGCACTGGGACAGGGTGAAAAACTGTTTTTT. Protein sequence: CASRALGQGEKLFF.

This sequence joins TRBV6-2 or TRBV6-3 and TRBJ2-5, with D uncertain. Deletions cut 6 bases from V and 0 bases from J, with 8 bases between. Germline V CDR1 and CDR2: MNHEY, SVGEGT. This CDR3 region has 13 residues. DNA of the CDR3: TGTGCCAGCAGCCCCTCGGACCAAGAGACCCAGTACTTC. It is translated as CASSPSDQETQYF.

V and J are TRBV15 and TRBJ1-5; D gene ambiguous. The germline V and J ends were trimmed by 8 bases and 7 bases, with 21 bases remaining between them. CDR1 and CDR2 (germline): LNHNV, YYDKDF (reference sequence). The length of the CDR3 is 15 residues. CDR3 protein: CATQNLRVAAQPQHF. CDR3 nucleotide sequence: TGTGCCACCCAGAATCTACGGGTGGCAGCACAGCCCCAGCATTTT.

The chain uses TRBV4-1 and TRBJ2-1; 7 bases are shared with TRBD1. The CDR3 contains 18 residues. J was trimmed by 10 bases and V by 0 bases; bases with no gene match: 18. The germline V gene encodes CDR1 MGHRA and CDR2 YSYEKL. The CDR3: CASSQEGSGDRESLEQFF. The CDR3 bases are TGCGCCAGCAGCCAAGAAGGATCCGGAGACAGGGAATCCCTCGAGCAGTTCTTC.

A few counts support this clonotype. The rearrangement links TRBV20-1 to TRBJ2-1; D remains unclear. Germline CDR1 DFQATT, CDR2 SNEGSKA (reference sequence). Trimming pared 0 bases from V and 6 bases from J, leaving 15 bases between. This CDR3 contains 15 residues. CDR3 loop: CSARDPWGNSNEQFF. CDR3 DNA: TGCAGTGCTAGAGATCCTTGGGGAAACTCCAATGAGCAGTTCTTC.

The chain links TRBV19 to TRBJ1-1; unclear D gene. The V end lost 0 bases, the J end lost 5 bases, and 10 bases lay between the germline ends. The germline V gene has CDR1 LNHDA and CDR2 SQIVND (reference sequence). This CDR3 spans 14 amino acids. For the CDR3, the DNA is TGTGCCAGTAGTATAGAGTCCGGGTTGACTGAAGCTTTCTTT. This sequence encodes CASSIESGLTEAFF.

The CDR3 bases are TGCAGTGCTAGGGAACCACTCCAGGAGACCCAGTACTTC. Its protein product is CSAREPLQETQYF. This chain connects TRBV20-1 to TRBJ2-5; D is unresolved. Germline-derived CDR1 and CDR2 are DFQATT and SNEGSKA (reference sequence). The CDR3 consists of 13 residues. V was trimmed by 3 bases and J by 5 bases, leaving 13 bases between them.

In its sample, this clonotype was seen a few times. CDR3 DNA sequence: TGTGCCAGCAGCGCGACAGGGTCCCTCACTGAAGCTTTCTTT. Its translation: CASSATGSLTEAFF. V and J are TRBV7-9 and TRBJ1-1; TRBD1 matches 7 bases. The CDR3 is made up of 14 amino acids. Germline loops: CDR1 SEHNR, CDR2 FQNEAQ (reference sequence). J gave up 4 bases and V 5 bases, and 7 bases lay outside the gene matches.

This clonotype came up a few times. V is TRBV4-2 and J is TRBJ1-5; D is possibly TRBD1 (5 bases). This CDR3 has 16 residues. Trimming stripped 3 bases from V and 0 bases from J, with 12 bases between. Germline V gene sequence: CDR1 LGHNA, CDR2 YNFKEQ. CDR3 sequence: CASSQGPYSSNQPQHF. The CDR3 bases are TGTGCCAGCAGCCAGGGACCGTACAGTAGCAATCAGCCCCAGCATTTT.

The V and J genes are TRBV10-3 and TRBJ2-5; D is possibly TRBD2 (5 bases). The length of the CDR3 is 15 residues. Germline assignment: CDR1 ENHRY and CDR2 SYGVKD. Trimming shortened V by 0 bases and J by 4 bases, and 12 bases separated the two germline ends. CDR3 DNA: TGTGCCATCAGTGAGTCAGGGCGGGTACGAGAGACCCAGTACTTC. Its translation is CAISESGRVRETQYF.

The chain joins TRBV24-1 to TRBJ2-5, with TRBD1 identical over 7 bases. The CDR3 covers 15 residues. Germline V lookup: CDR1 KGHDR, CDR2 SFDVKD. V trimming: 5 bases; J trimming: 2 bases; junction bases outside the gene matches: 7. The DNA for the CDR3 is TGTGCCACCAGTGTCCGTCAGGGGGTGCAAGAGACCCAGTACTTC. Amino acids: CATSVRQGVQETQYF.

This chain joins TRBV20-1 and TRBJ2-1, with TRBD2 matching 7 bases. The CDR3 runs to 17 residues. Per the germline V gene, CDR1 is DFQATT and CDR2 is SNEGSKA (reference sequence). With V trimmed by 3 bases and J by 7 bases, 18 bases remained unmatched. The CDR3 bases are TGCAGTGCTAGGCCGTGGCCCCTATCCGGGACTATTAATGAGCAGTTCTTC. Protein sequence: CSARPWPLSGTINEQFF.

This sequence joins TRBV5-1 and TRBJ2-1; 9 bases line up with TRBD2. The CDR3 has 16 residues. Germline CDR1 and CDR2: SGHRS and YFSETQ. V lost 0 bases, J lost 4 bases, and 5 bases stayed unmatched. The CDR3: CASSLARTSEYNEQFF. The CDR3 coding sequence is TGCGCCAGCAGCTTGGCGAGGACTAGCGAGTACAATGAGCAGTTCTTC.

In this sample, this clonotype turned up a few times. V is TRBV6-5 and J is TRBJ2-5; tentatively, D is TRBD1 or TRBD2 (5 bases each). This CDR3 is built from 16 residues. Trimming shortened V by 2 bases and J by 5 bases, and 18 bases separated the two germline ends. The germline V gene has CDR1 MNHEY and CDR2 SVGAGI. This CDR3 is CASSYTPRGAEETQYF. CDR3 DNA: TGTGCCAGCAGTTACACCCCTAGGGGAGCGGAGGAGACCCAGTACTTC.

This clonotype was seen a handful of times. V is TRBV11-2 and J is TRBJ1-2; D is perhaps TRBD1 (5 bases). The length of the CDR3 is 13 residues. CDR1 is SGHAT and CDR2 is FQNNGV in the germline V gene. V was pared by 5 bases and J by 8 bases, with 15 bases between. CDR3 amino acids: CASSPLRGTGYTF. The CDR3 DNA is TGTGCCAGCAGCCCATTAAGGGGTACGGGCTACACCTTC.

Here the CDR3 reads CASTSSRGYYGYTF. The CDR3 DNA reads as TGCGCCAGCACCTCCTCCAGGGGATACTATGGCTACACCTTC. V usage is TRBV5-1 and J usage is TRBJ1-2, with D perhaps TRBD1 (6 bases). Germline-derived CDR1 and CDR2 are SGHRS and YFSETQ. The germline V and J ends were trimmed by 6 bases and 3 bases, with 15 bases remaining between them. The length of the CDR3 is 14 residues.

A few counts support this clonotype. The chain carries TRBV20-1 and TRBJ1-2, with a tentative D call TRBD1 (6 bases). In germline, CDR1 is DFQATT, CDR2 SNEGSKA (reference sequence). Between the trimmed V and J ends, which lost 0 bases and 8 bases, there was a span of 16 bases. The CDR3 spans 14 residues. For the CDR3, the DNA is TGCAGTGCTAGAGATTGGGGGCAAGGGGAAGGCTACACCTTC. Its translation is CSARDWGQGEGYTF.